The 24 T cell receptor beta chains reported below all come from one sample, sequenced in a study of CXCR3-negative and CXCR3-positive naive CD8 T cells. UMI labels and 5' RACE were used to prepare the TRB cDNA libraries. TCRdb reanalyzed the 5' RACE reads, giving one entry per CDR3 protein sequence and no DNA. In total, the table holds 100,000 to 150,000 distinct CDR3 sequences. The specimen sequenced was naive CXCR3- CD8+ T cells from blood. Stated subset: CD45RO-CCR7+CD27+CD95- naive CD8+ T cells lacking CXCR3 (TNR3-). The receptors shown here come from a human donor in good health. Some clones in this sample may be carry-over from other donors' samples.

The V and J genes are TRBV29-1 and TRBJ2-2. This CDR3 is built from 11 residues. Germline V lookup: CDR1 SQVTM, CDR2 ANQGSEA. CDR3 amino acids: CSVDLIGELFF.

This CDR3 reads CASTNGDYRSYEQYF. V gene TRBV21-1 combines with J gene TRBJ2-7; the TCRdb call, TRBD2, lacks DNA for checking. TRBV21-1 corresponds to a pseudogene. The CDR3 sequence is 15 residues long.

The chain employs TRBV12-3 or TRBV12-4 and TRBJ2-3; TCRdb proposes TRBD2, but this gene call is untestable without DNA. The CDR3 loop spans 16 amino acids. CDR3 sequence reads: CASSPSSGGPIDTQYF.

The chain is built from TRBV28 and TRBJ2-7; the D call from TCRdb, TRBD1, cannot be confirmed without DNA. CDR3 length: 15 amino acids. The germline gives CDR1 MDHEN, CDR2 SYDVKM. The CDR3 spells CASSPRDGGIYEQYF.

CDR3 protein: CASTPVGGTPLSDEQFF. The J gene is TRBJ2-1, the V gene TRBV7-6; TCRdb gives TRBD2 as the D gene, but with no DNA this cannot be confirmed. The germline CDR1 and CDR2 sequences are SGHVS and FNYEAQ. This CDR3 region has 17 residues.

The rearrangement uses TRBV7-9 and TRBJ1-5; with no DNA, the TCRdb D assignment of TRBD1 cannot be verified. The CDR3 sequence is 14 residues long. CDR1 and CDR2 (germline): SEHNR, FQNEAQ (reference sequence). CDR3 residues: CASSLGGRAQPQHF.

J is TRBJ2-1 and V is TRBV7-9; without DNA, the TCRdb call of TRBD1 cannot be checked. The CDR3 is 14 amino acids. CDR1 and CDR2 from the germline V gene are SEHNR and FQNEAQ (reference sequence). This CDR3 is CASSLEGGYNEQFF. The whole variable domain, filled in from reference TRBV7-9 and TRBJ2-1, reads DTGVSQNPRHKITKRGQNVTFRCDPISEHNRLYWYRQTLGQGPEFLTYFQNEAQLEKSRLLSDRFSAERPKGSFSTLEIQRTEQGDSAMYLCASSLEGGYNEQFFGPGTRLTVL.

The gene calls are TRBV28 and TRBJ2-5. From germline, CDR1 is MDHEN and CDR2 SYDVKM. This CDR3 has 12 amino acids. The CDR3 reads CASSFRQETQYF.

CDR3 residues: CASSYSLPGQMNTEAFF. The rearrangement joins TRBV6-5 to TRBJ1-1; TCRdb reports TRBD1, a call that lacks DNA to check it against. CDR1 and CDR2 from the germline V gene are MNHEY and SVGAGI. The CDR3 has 17 amino acids.

CDR3 sequence: CASSPSAGYLYNEQFF. The J gene is TRBJ2-1, the V gene TRBV28; TCRdb reports TRBD2, a call that lacks DNA to check it against. The V gene's germline CDR1 is MDHEN and CDR2 SYDVKM. The CDR3 loop spans 16 amino acids.

The chain links TRBV7-9 to TRBJ1-1. Germline values: CDR1 SEHNR, CDR2 FQNEAQ (reference sequence). This CDR3 is built from 12 residues. CDR3 residues: CASSLGQVEAFF.

The rearrangement links TRBV12-3 or TRBV12-4 to TRBJ2-7; TCRdb designates TRBD2, a call that cannot be tested without DNA. The CDR3 sequence is 16 residues long. The CDR3: CASSDTGDLSSYEQYF.

The chain employs TRBV29-1 and TRBJ2-7; TCRdb reports TRBD1, a call that lacks DNA to check it against. From germline, CDR1 is SQVTM and CDR2 ANQGSEA. The CDR3 runs 14 residues. The chain's CDR3 is CSAGGTGQPYEQYF.

The chain is built from TRBV29-1 and TRBJ1-5; absent DNA, TCRdb's TRBD1 call cannot be checked. Germline CDR1 is SQVTM and CDR2 is ANQGSEA. The CDR3 is made up of 13 amino acids. The CDR3 sequence: CSVSGQGNQPQHF.

V usage is TRBV25-1 and J usage is TRBJ1-2; TCRdb outputs TRBD1, but without DNA this stays unchecked. The CDR3 loop spans 11 amino acids. The V gene's germline CDR1 is MGHDK and CDR2 SYGVNS. The CDR3 region is CASSESGGYTF.

CDR3 sequence: CASSGEAGPYGYTF. V is TRBV9 and J is TRBJ1-2. There are 14 residues in the CDR3. Germline V CDR1 and CDR2: SGDLS, YYNGEE.

J is TRBJ1-1 and V is TRBV4-1. CDR3 size: 13 residues. Germline V gene lookup returns CDR1 MGHRA and CDR2 YSYEKL. The CDR3 sequence is CASSFGQNTEAFF.

The chain links TRBV6-5 to TRBJ2-5; TCRdb's D call, TRBD1, is unchecked because there is no DNA. The CDR3 consists of 13 residues. Germline values: CDR1 MNHEY, CDR2 SVGAGI. CDR3 amino acids: CASSRDRVETQYF.

V gene TRBV5-5 combines with J gene TRBJ2-1; TCRdb selects TRBD2, and the lack of DNA leaves this call unchecked. Germline CDR1 is SGHKS and CDR2 is YYEKEE (reference sequence). The CDR3 runs to 15 residues. The CDR3 region is CASSLLAGDLDEQFF.

The chain combines TRBV12-3 or TRBV12-4 with TRBJ1-5; TCRdb outputs TRBD1, but without DNA this stays unchecked. CDR3 length: 16 residues. The CDR3 sequence: CASSLDNGAYNQPQHF.

This chain uses TRBV7-9 with TRBJ2-5; TCRdb picks TRBD1, but there is no DNA to check that call. The CDR3 is 17 residues long. CDR1 and CDR2 (germline): SEHNR, FQNEAQ (reference sequence). This CDR3 is CASSSSAGTGGRETQYF.

This sequence joins TRBV28 and TRBJ2-5; no DNA is available, so the TRBD1 call from TCRdb remains unchecked. CDR3 size: 14 residues. In germline, CDR1 is MDHEN, CDR2 SYDVKM. CDR3 sequence: CASRRTGGAETQYF.

J is TRBJ2-1 and V is TRBV9; TCRdb returns TRBD2, unconfirmable since there is no DNA. CDR1 is SGDLS and CDR2 is YYNGEE in the germline V gene. The CDR3 consists of 17 residues. The CDR3: CASSVVAGGPSYNEQFF.

The chain employs TRBV5-1 and TRBJ2-1; TCRdb names TRBD2, which stays unverified in the absence of DNA. This CDR3 region has 20 residues. The germline V gene has CDR1 SGHRS and CDR2 YFSETQ. The CDR3 here is CASSLGHSTGLIISYNEQFF. Together with reference TRBV5-1 and TRBJ2-1, the CDR3 gives the full variable domain: KAGVTQTPRYLIKTRGQQVTLSCSPISGHRSVSWYQQTPGQGLQFLFEYFSETQRNKGNFPGRFSGRQFSNSRSEMNVSTLELGDSALYLCASSLGHSTGLIISYNEQFFGPGTRLTVL.